Sequencing of this T cell receptor beta chain was carried out in a study of molecular identifiers for immune sequencing clone quantification. This CDR3 has 14 residues. Germline CDR1 SGHNT, CDR2 YYREEE (reference sequence). The ends were cut back, 4 bases at V and 2 bases at J, with 13 bases in the middle. In preparing bulk TCR libraries, previously described methods and listed TCR primers were used. TCRdb reprocessed the PCR reads via MiXCR and lists one record per CDR3 protein. The sample lists 550,000 to 750,000 distinct CDR3 sequences, 15% to 20% seen once, with roughly 0.85% in the top ten. This clonotype was counted at least ten times.

The source of this sequence is a human donor in good health. Some libraries in this study had Jurkat cell RNA spiked in. The sample taken for sequencing was naive CD8+ T cells from blood, with Jurkat cell RNA spiked in. As for subset: FACS-sorted CD8+CD4-CCR7+CD45RA+ naive T cells. V is TRBV5-4 and J is TRBJ2-7, with D possibly TRBD2 on 5 matching bases. The CDR3 region has the DNA TGTGCCAGCAGCGCCGGGATCATTCCCTACGAGCAGTACTTC. Encoded protein: CASSAGIIPYEQYF.